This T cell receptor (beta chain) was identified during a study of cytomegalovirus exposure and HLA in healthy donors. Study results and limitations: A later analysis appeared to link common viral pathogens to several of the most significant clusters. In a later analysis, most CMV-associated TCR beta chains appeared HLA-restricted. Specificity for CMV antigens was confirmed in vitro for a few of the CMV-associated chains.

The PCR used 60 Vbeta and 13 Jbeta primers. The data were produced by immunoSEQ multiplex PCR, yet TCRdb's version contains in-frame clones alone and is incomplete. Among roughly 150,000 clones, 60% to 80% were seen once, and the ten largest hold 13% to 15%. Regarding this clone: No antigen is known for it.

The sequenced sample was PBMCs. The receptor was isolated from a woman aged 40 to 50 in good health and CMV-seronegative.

The CDR3 DNA is TGTGCCAGCAGTTACATCGGAGGAACAGTTAACACTGAAGCTTTCTTT. Its protein is CASSYIGGTVNTEAFF. The chain has TRBV6-5 and TRBJ1-1; D not resolved. The germline gives CDR1 MNHEY, CDR2 SVGAGI. Trimming shortened V by 2 bases and J by 2 bases, and 15 bases separated the two germline ends. This CDR3 has 16 residues.